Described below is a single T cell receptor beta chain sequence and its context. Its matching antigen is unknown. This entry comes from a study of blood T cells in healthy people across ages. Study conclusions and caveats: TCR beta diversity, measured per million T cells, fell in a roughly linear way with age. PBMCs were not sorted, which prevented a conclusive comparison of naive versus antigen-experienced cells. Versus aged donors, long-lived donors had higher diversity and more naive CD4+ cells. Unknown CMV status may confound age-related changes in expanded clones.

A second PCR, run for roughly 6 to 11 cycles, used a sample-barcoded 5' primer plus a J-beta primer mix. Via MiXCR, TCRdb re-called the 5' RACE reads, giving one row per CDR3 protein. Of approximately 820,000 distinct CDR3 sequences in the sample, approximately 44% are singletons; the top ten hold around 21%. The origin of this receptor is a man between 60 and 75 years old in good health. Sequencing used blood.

The CDR3 sequence: CSAVLAGLATDTQYF. CDR3 nucleotides: TGCAGCGCTGTACTAGCGGGGTTGGCAACCGATACGCAGTATTTT. The gene calls are TRBV29-1 and TRBJ2-3; 10 bases are shared with TRBD2. The V and J ends lost 7 bases and 6 bases, in that order; junction bases with no gene match: 13. This CDR3 has 15 amino acids. The germline V gene has CDR1 SQVTM and CDR2 ANQGSEA.